This T cell receptor beta chain is from a study of blood T cells in healthy people across ages. The V end lost 4 bases, the J end lost 6 bases, and 12 bases lay between the germline ends. The CDR3 sequence is 12 residues long. Germline V gene data show CDR1 as SQVTM and CDR2 as ANQGSEA. A second 7 to 11 cycle PCR used barcoded and J-beta primers. One entry per CDR3 protein results from TCRdb running MiXCR on the 5' RACE reads. Altogether about 400,000 distinct CDR3 sequences are present, approximately 47% being singletons, with the ten largest covering 45% to 60%. Sequenced material: blood. The clonotype was recovered from a man in his sixties in good health. The chain is built from TRBV29-1 and TRBJ1-1; unclear D gene. CDR3 amino acids: CSVGEGSAEAFF. CDR3 DNA: TGCAGCGTTGGGGAGGGTTCCGCTGAAGCTTTCTTT.